This record covers a single T cell receptor (beta chain). Per the authors' pipeline: Researchers report that nucleated cell counts were estimated from reference gene primer amplification. TCRdb keeps only in-frame clones here, not all; method: immunoSEQ multiplex PCR. That table supplies the V and J calls and clone size; D and trimming were determined from the DNA. The table includes under 300,000 clones, over 75% detected once. This entry comes from a study of blood T cell repertoires in COVID-19. Study overall: The origin of the acute and convalescent COVID-19 samples was the United States, Italy and Spain.

Clinical history as reported by participants underpinned cohort assignment. Input material: PBMCs or T cells enriched from blood (not recorded which). This TCR came from a woman in her forties who had been exposed to COVID-19.

The CDR3 nucleotides read TGTGCCAGCAGCTTGGTGGCAGGGCCCTCCTATGGCTACACCTTC. Amino acids: CASSLVAGPSYGYTF. The rearrangement joins TRBV5-6 to TRBJ1-2; TRBD1 is a possible D gene (5 bases). The CDR3 extends over 15 amino acids. Germline values: CDR1 SGHDT, CDR2 YYEEEE. V dropped 0 bases and J dropped 4 bases, with 13 bases sitting between them.